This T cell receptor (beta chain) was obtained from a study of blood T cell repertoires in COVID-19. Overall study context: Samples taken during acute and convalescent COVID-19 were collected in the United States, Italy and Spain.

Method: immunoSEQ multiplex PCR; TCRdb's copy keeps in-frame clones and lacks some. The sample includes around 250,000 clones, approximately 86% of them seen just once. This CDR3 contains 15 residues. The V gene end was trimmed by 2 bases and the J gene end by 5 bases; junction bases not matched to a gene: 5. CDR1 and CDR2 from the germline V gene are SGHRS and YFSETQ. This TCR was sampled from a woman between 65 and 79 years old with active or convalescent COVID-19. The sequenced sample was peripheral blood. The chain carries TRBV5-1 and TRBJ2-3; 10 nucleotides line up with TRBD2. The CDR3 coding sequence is TGCGCCAGCAGCTTTAGCGGGGGGCAGGGAGATACGCAGTATTTT. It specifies CASSFSGGQGDTQYF.